This T cell receptor beta chain was retrieved from a study of cytomegalovirus exposure and HLA in healthy donors (dated by TCRdb to 2016 to 2017). Looking at the study overall: An earlier analysis of approximately 640 of the donors reported 250 to 300 Gb of sequence data and 117 million unique TCR beta sequences from around 200 million T cells. An early release covering just under 650 HLA-typed donors comprised around 300 gigabases of sequencing data and 85 million or so unique TCR sequences. Of the roughly 420 genotyped donors, roughly 76% were placed in the genetic ancestry cluster associated with self-reported Caucasian donors. The study aimed to test whether signatures of past pathogen exposure could be identified by cataloging public T cell receptors. The T cell repertoires of about 700 subjects were profiled by immunosequencing and related to cytomegalovirus serostatus. Besides the first cohort of 500 to 700 subjects, a separate validation cohort made up of 120 different subjects was used. To predict cytomegalovirus infection status, the study combined high-throughput TCR immunosequencing, statistical association of individual TCRs with disease status, and machine learning. To study patterns of TCR occurrence, a later analysis re-analyzed previously published TCR beta repertoires from around 660 donors and added high-resolution HLA genotyping. Rather than drawing on any new phenotypic data, the later analysis identified candidate immune exposures from TCR beta sequences and the way those sequences occurred across donors. An earlier analysis of 587 of the donors used high-throughput TCR beta sequencing to judge whether each TCR beta V gene segment behaved as functional or pseudogenic. Donor age, sex, ethnicity and CMV serostatus were compiled together with the repertoire data. A later genetic analysis used genome-wide SNP genotypes for about 60% of the 666 donors, treating that subset as a discovery cohort. Every repertoire in the discovery cohort had been generated on one and the same sequencing platform. Both class I and class II loci were covered by HLA typing, at four-digit resolution. The number of typed donors differed by locus: about 629-630 for A, B, C, DRB1 and DQB1; approximately 520 for DQA1; fewer than 610 for DPA1; and about 470 for DPB1. Roughly five DR-DQ haplotypes were handled as single units for association and clustering because linkage in the cohort was strong. On average, around 200,000 unique TCR beta nucleotide sequences were sequenced per donor among 398 genotyped donors of the cohort, with roughly 19% of those sequences being non-productive. Summary of the overall study and its limitations: In vitro tests confirmed that three of the cytomegalovirus-associated TCR beta chains recognize cytomegalovirus antigens. A further reported finding was that TCR beta sequences accurately predicted the HLA-A and HLA-B alleles for most subjects in the first cohort. Strong co-occurrence of HLA alleles, especially DR and DQ, made assigning TCR associations to individual alleles difficult. In an earlier analysis of 587 of the donors, most TCR beta V segments appeared in productive rearrangements about 87% or about 30% of the time, broadly matching IMGT annotations. The presence/absence analyses assumed that sequencing depth was roughly uniform across donors, and that assumption may not be true. According to a later analysis, TCR association rates differed among HLA loci, with DRB1 alleles showing the most associated TCRs and HLA-C alleles showing the fewest. Compared with equally common non-associated chains, HLA-associated TCR beta chains in a later analysis were more clonally expanded and had lower generation probabilities. In a later genetic analysis, fewer N-insertions in productive TCRs were reported among donors in an Asian-associated ancestry cluster than the roughly 640-donor mean. The classifier was reported to diagnose cytomegalovirus status with high specificity and sensitivity in both the original cohort and the validation cohort. A cluster of highly shared sequence variants was judged likely to be a technical artifact of the sequencing pipeline. Correlated functional status among segregating V segments might reflect linkage disequilibrium, but an unknown experimental factor could not be ruled out. According to the authors, the approach could potentially be generalized to other disease states and immunological phenotypes. Because HLA typing was missing for some donors at each locus, association tests included only the typed subset. According to a later analysis, parvovirus B19, influenza, CMV and Epstein-Barr virus appeared linked to several top co-occurrence clusters. In the study, 150 to 200 TCR beta chains were listed as associated with cytomegalovirus. The earlier analysis of 587 of the donors excluded roughly 17 rarely observed V segments, including chromosome 9 orphons, because counts were too low. While some public TCRs were present in many individuals, most TCR sequences turned up only very rarely across donors. At a false discovery rate of 0.05, a later analysis linked 15,000 to 20,000 TCR beta sequences to specific HLA alleles. Most CMV-associated TCR beta chains appeared to be HLA-restricted in a later analysis, and the HLA associations seemed to be driven largely by CMV exposure. Some IMGT-functional V segments, including TRBV6-2 and TRBV6-3, could not be told apart with the 87-base-pair reads, so those segments were excluded. In a later genetic analysis, a missense DCLRE1C variant was associated with V-gene and J-gene trimming of TCR beta chains, and the association was replicated in an independent cohort. This cohort had only TCR beta chains sequenced, and the lack of alpha or paired-chain data limited which features could be detected. CMV serostatus was the only immune exposure information available for the cohort.

Libraries were prepared through the immunoSEQ multiplex PCR assay. A mixture of 60 forward primers for TCR Vbeta segments and 13 reverse primers for TCR Jbeta segments was used in the multiplex PCR. The CDR3 region of rearranged TCR beta genes was amplified from genomic DNA by a multiplex PCR assay. The amplified TCR beta libraries were sequenced on the Illumina HiSeq System as 87-base-pair reads. Per the authors' processing: A later analysis tallied around 80 million unique TCR beta chains across the 660 or so repertoires, and about 12 million of those chains were shared by two or more donors. A nearest-neighbor algorithm error-corrected the raw reads and collapsed the reads into unique sequences, merging closely related sequences to remove PCR and sequencing errors. To assign V, D and J gene segments, CDR3 sequences were aligned to IMGT reference sequences. For a sequence to be retained, a match of at least six nucleotides to both a V gene segment and a J gene segment was required. Rearrangements were called productive when the CDR3 lacked stop codons and stayed in frame with V and J; all others were non-productive. Following IMGT convention, CDR3 was defined as the stretch from the second conserved V-encoded cysteine up to the conserved J-encoded phenylalanine. In an earlier analysis of approximately 590 of the donors, sequences lacking an unambiguous match to a single V gene segment were excluded. In an earlier analysis of almost 600 of the donors, a V segment was called functional when productive rearrangements were above 56.7%, and segregating when the standard deviation between donors exceeded 5%. A statistical classification framework was built for diagnosing cytomegalovirus status from the catalog of TCR beta chain sequences. In a later analysis, TCR nucleotide sequences were compared against IMGT/GENE-DB human TR gene sequences so that V and J genes could be assigned. The TCRdist pipeline was used in a later analysis to assign CDR3 sequences and most-parsimonious VDJ recombination scenarios. In a later analysis, each TCR beta chain was defined by its CDR3 amino acid sequence together with its V-gene family, and reads without a unique V-gene family were excluded. In a later analysis, a few hundred highly shared, low-generation-probability nucleotide sequences were removed to address suspected cross-contamination and a sequencing artifact. For each public chain, a later analysis derived a clonal expansion index from normalized ranks of inferred template counts within each repertoire. In a later analysis, generation probabilities were computed using a VDJ recombination model fitted to out-of-frame rearrangements, and the results were checked against IGoR. A later analysis scored TCR-TCR, TCR-HLA and TCR-CMV co-occurrence with hypergeometric tests, applying a repertoire-size bias correction to TCR pairs. In a later analysis, false discovery rates were estimated by permuting HLA or CMV assignments 20 times. In a later analysis, co-occurring TCRs were grouped with DBSCAN, and TCRdist sequence similarity was added when clustering was performed within HLA-allele-positive subsets. Co-occurrence clustering excluded repertoires with fewer than 30,000 or more than 120,000 public chains, plus five with anomalous nucleotide sharing. Imported from immuneACCESS, the table was reduced by TCRdb to in-frame sequences with V and J called. These copies leave out some clones; in studies compared against another copy, an unresolved V gene accounts for under half, and the cause of the remainder is not known. D and trimming come from the DNA, and the V and J calls and clone size come from that table. For this sample the table gives some 110,000 clones, of which around three quarters were detected only once. The leading ten clones occupy around 5% of the sample.

Unmatched junction bases come to 7, with V trimmed by 4 bases and J by 5 bases. From the cysteine through the phenylalanine, the CDR3 covers 16 amino acids. Only the CDR3 DNA stays, 48 bases, in frame from base 1. The germline V gene (reference sequence) supplies CDR1 SEHNR and CDR2 FQNEAQ. The cohort was made up of 666 healthy bone marrow donors. At the time of sampling, all cohort members were nominally healthy, though unrecorded immune exposures were likely present. The donor tested CMV seropositive and was one of the 289 seropositive cohort members. Every donor gave a peripheral blood sample, and the peripheral blood mononuclear cells from that sample were used for TCR beta sequencing. Genomic DNA was extracted from the blood cell samples with the Qiagen DNeasy Blood Extraction Kit. Note on this clone: Its antigen remains unidentified. The sample holds no much larger clone one base away, and base qualities are not on file.

Recombination joined TRBV7-9 with TRBJ2-2, and 10 junctional nucleotides match TRBD1. Input material: PBMCs. This TCR was recovered from a man younger than 40 in good health and CMV-seropositive. The DNA sequence is given as TGTGCCAGCAGCTCGGACAGGGGGGGTAGGACCGGGGAGCTGTTTTTT. Its amino acids are CASSSDRGGRTGELFF.